What follows are 3 T cell receptor beta chains derived from one specimen sequenced in a study of shared clonotypes between healthy human individuals. The repertoire was sequenced with immunoSEQ multiplex PCR; TCRdb's copy has only in-frame clones and lacks some. The sample carries millions of clones, roughly 96% recorded once. The sequenced sample was naive CD4+ T cells sorted from blood. As for subset: CD45RA+ positively selected. The source of these receptors is a man between 18 and 35 years old in good health.

V gene TRBV10-3 combines with J gene TRBJ1-3; D not resolved. The length of the CDR3 is 15 residues. The V end lost 1 base, the J end lost 4 bases, and 11 bases lay between the germline ends. Per germline, CDR1 ENHRY and CDR2 SYGVKD. CDR3 in DNA: TGTGCCATCAGTGAGTTAGGCCCCGCGGGAAACACCATATATTTT. Its protein is CAISELGPAGNTIYF.

The chain recombines TRBV19 with TRBJ1-2, with 7 bases lining up with TRBD1. CDR3 size: 15 residues. Germline loops: CDR1 LNHDA, CDR2 SQIVND (reference sequence). V lost 5 bases, J lost 5 bases, and 11 bases stayed unmatched. The CDR3 loop is CASSPQTQGVYGYTF. CDR3 sequence (DNA): TGTGCCAGTAGTCCCCAAACTCAGGGGGTTTATGGCTACACCTTC. Full variable domain (missing parts from reference TRBV19 and TRBJ1-2): DGGITQSPKYLFRKEGQNVTLSCEQNLNHDAMYWYRQDPGQGLRLIYYSQIVNDFQKGDIAEGYSVSREKKESFPLTVTSAQKNPTAFYLCASSPQTQGVYGYTFGSGTRLTVV.

The V gene is TRBV18, the J gene TRBJ2-1; D may correspond to TRBD1 or TRBD2 (7 bases each). Trimming took off 0 bases at V and 4 bases at J, with 13 bases between the two ends. The CDR3 is 16 amino acids. The V gene's germline CDR1 is KGHSH and CDR2 LQKENI. The CDR3 sequence is CASSPPPGGGYNEQFF. The CDR3 coding sequence is TGTGCCAGCTCACCACCTCCAGGGGGAGGGTACAATGAGCAGTTCTTC.